The 10 T cell receptor beta chains reported below all come from one sample, sequenced in a study of blood T cells in healthy people across ages. A second PCR of 7 to 11 cycles used a sample-barcoded 5' primer and a J-beta primer mix. TCRdb processed the 5' RACE reads anew with MiXCR; each CDR3 protein has one entry. The repertoire has 600,000 to 1,000,000 distinct CDR3 sequences, roughly 60% of them found once; the top ten carry roughly 20%. The sample consisted of blood. The receptors originated from a man aged 25-45 years in good health.

This clonotype was counted a few times. The chain uses TRBV20-1 and TRBJ2-3; 15 nucleotides line up with TRBD2. Losses at the gene ends were 5 bases for V and 6 bases for J; bases not matched to a gene: 6. CDR1 and CDR2 from the germline V gene are DFQATT and SNEGSKA (reference sequence). The CDR3 is made up of 15 amino acids. For the CDR3, the DNA is TGCAGTGCTCAACCTGGGACTAGCGGGGGGGATACGCAGTATTTT. This gives the protein CSAQPGTSGGDTQYF.

The rearrangement links TRBV20-1 to TRBJ2-7; maybe TRBD2 (5 bases). V was trimmed by 5 bases and J by 0 bases, leaving 14 bases between them. CDR3 length: 14 residues. Germline V CDR1 and CDR2: DFQATT, SNEGSKA (reference sequence). Here the CDR3 DNA reads TGCAGTGCTCGCAGAGGACTCCCCTCCTACGAGCAGTACTTC. It codes for CSARRGLPSYEQYF.

This chain connects TRBV6-2 or TRBV6-3 to TRBJ2-3, with 9 bases matching TRBD2. The CDR3 totals 16 residues. V gave up 6 bases and J gave up 6 bases; unmatched junction bases: 13. Germline-derived CDR1 and CDR2 are MNHEY and SVGEGT. The CDR3 sequence is CASRSTIAGDVDTQYF. DNA for the CDR3: TGTGCCAGCAGATCGACCATAGCGGGAGATGTCGATACGCAGTATTTT.

The CDR3 DNA is TGCAGTGCCGTCCCACAGGGGCTGGGCGAGCAGTACTTC. Its protein is CSAVPQGLGEQYF. This chain joins TRBV20-1 and TRBJ2-7; 7 nucleotides align to TRBD1. Germline values: CDR1 DFQATT, CDR2 SNEGSKA (reference sequence). The trim removed 6 bases at V and 6 bases at J, leaving 11 bases unmatched. The CDR3 spans 13 residues.

The gene calls are TRBV7-9 and TRBJ1-2; TRBD1 is a possible D gene (5 bases). CDR1 is SEHNR, CDR2 FQNEAQ, per germline (reference sequence). V was trimmed by 1 base and J by 3 bases, leaving 21 bases between them. This CDR3 is built from 18 residues. The CDR3 region is CASSLEALGAGQYYGYTF. CDR3 in DNA: TGTGCCAGCAGCTTAGAAGCTTTAGGTGCAGGGCAGTACTATGGCTACACCTTC.

Regarding this clonotype: The junction departs from germline at one end; a sequencing error may be responsible. The rearrangement joins TRBV6-1 to TRBJ2-4, with D possibly being TRBD1 (6 bases). The tail of the sequence fits TRBJ2-7 better, so the J call may be wrong. Germline-derived CDR1 and CDR2 are MNHNS and SASEGT. The CDR3 is 15 residues long. The CDR3 spells CTSSRDRGQTYEQYF. The DNA for the CDR3 is TGTACCAGCAGTCGCGACCGTGGACAGACCTACGAGCAGTACTTC.

This clonotype was observed a few times. The chain joins TRBV10-3 to TRBJ2-5; TRBD1 aligns across 7 bases. V dropped 5 bases and J dropped 5; count of bases not matched to a gene: 11. This CDR3 is built from 15 residues. Germline loops: CDR1 ENHRY, CDR2 SYGVKD. CDR3 in amino acids: CAISQDDREYETQYF. The CDR3 nucleotides are TGTGCCATCAGTCAGGACGACAGGGAGTATGAGACCCAGTACTTC.

In this sample, this clonotype turned up a few times. This chain connects TRBV7-9 to TRBJ1-2, with D possibly matching TRBD1 (5 bases). The CDR3 runs to 16 residues. Germline CDR1 reads SEHNR; CDR2 reads FQNEAQ (reference sequence). V was shortened by 1 base and J by 7 bases, with 19 bases between the two germline ends. CDR3 bases: TGTGCCAGCAGCTTAGATGGGGCCCTACGAGGTTTTGGCTACACCTTC. This sequence encodes CASSLDGALRGFGYTF.

There are a few counts of this clonotype. The J gene is TRBJ2-2, the V gene TRBV6-5; D is possibly TRBD2 (6 bases). The V end was cut by 7 bases, the J end by 9 bases, with 15 bases between. CDR1 MNHEY and CDR2 SVGAGI come from the germline V gene. The CDR3 loop spans 13 amino acids. The CDR3 nucleotides read TGTGCCAGCATCCCTGGGGGAGGCAGGGAGCTGTTTTTT. This encodes CASIPGGGRELFF.

The chain carries TRBV12-3 or TRBV12-4 and TRBJ2-6; the D gene is possibly TRBD2 (5 bases). The CDR3 covers 15 residues. V was pared by 3 bases and J by 2 bases, with 8 bases between. This chain's CDR3 is CASSFPGTGANVLTF. CDR3 coding DNA: TGTGCCAGCAGTTTTCCGGGAACTGGGGCCAACGTCCTGACTTTC.